This T cell receptor (beta chain) was obtained from a study of OX40 agonist ivuxolimab in advanced cancers. About the research overall: Partial responses were achieved by three patients: one hepatocellular carcinoma, two cutaneous melanoma.

Using immunoSEQ multiplex PCR, the repertoire was profiled, and TCRdb retains in-frame clones only, with some absent. The table lists more than 9,500 clones, 80% to 90% of them singletons. The CDR3 extends over 15 amino acids. Germline values: CDR1 MNHNS, CDR2 SASEGT. Trimming pared 0 bases from V and 2 bases from J, leaving 7 bases between. Autoimmune disease history or systemic immunosuppression excluded patients. The V and J genes are TRBV6-1 and TRBJ1-4; possibly TRBD1 for D (5 bases). The input for sequencing was CD4+ or CD8+ T cells sorted from blood, taken in a trial of the OX40 agonist ivuxolimab. The TCR was taken from an adult with an advanced solid tumor such as melanoma, head and neck, liver or kidney cancer. CDR3 sequence reads: CASSEAAGTNEKLFF. CDR3 sequence (DNA): TGTGCCAGCAGTGAAGCTGCAGGGACTAATGAAAAACTGTTTTTT.